This T cell receptor (beta chain) derives from a study of tumor and adjacent non-tumor tissue in lung cancer (dated by TCRdb to 2016 to 2019). Broadly, across the study: Of the cohort, about a dozen patients had adenocarcinoma, 2 had squamous cell carcinoma and 1 had small cell lung cancer. The roughly 15 patients were aged 31 to 76 years, included around ten men and 5 women, and had TNM stage I to III disease. A total of fewer than 150 million productive TCRbeta reads were generated by sequencing, corresponding to an average of about 4 million reads per sample. Using bulk TCRbeta repertoires from under 18 lung cancer patients, the study set lung tumor tissue side by side with matched distant non-tumor lung tissue. TCRbeta CDR3 sequencing was performed on 25 to 35 paired specimens, with one tumor sample and one normal lung sample collected per patient. Study-level results and caveats: Because peripheral blood was not sequenced, the blood TCRbeta repertoires of the lung cancer patients in the study went unexamined. In normal lung, the top 100 clones accounted for a significantly larger cumulative share of the repertoire than in tumor tissue. Significantly higher TCR diversity (inverse Simpson) was observed in tumor tissue than in normal lung tissue (approximately 430 vs 150, P = 0.0075, Mann-Whitney U test). Only about 15 patients were included in the cohort, and the need for larger samples and more detailed clinical data was noted by the authors. The sequencing platform is not named in the methods, and unique molecular identifiers are not mentioned. Younger patients had significantly higher TCR diversity, and higher tumor TCR diversity was associated with shorter overall and disease-free survival.

RNA was isolated from bulk unsorted tissue, and RNA quality was assessed with a NanoDrop ND-1000 and an Agilent 2100. Normal lung samples were distant non-tumor tissue taken more than 3 cm from the tumor edge. All donors had newly diagnosed lung cancer, had not received prior chemotherapy, and were admitted for thoracic surgery in China between August and November 2014. Anyone who had undergone radiotherapy or chemotherapy before, or who had another cancer at the same time, was left out of the study. Pieces of surgical tissue measuring 1-2 cm3 were kept in RNAlater solution and held at -80 degrees C until needed. The germline V gene encodes CDR1 DFQATT and CDR2 SNEGSKA (reference sequence). The CDR3, cysteine through phenylalanine, is 14 amino acids long. Solely the CDR3 DNA is kept, with 42 bases framed from the first base. V drops 7 bases and J drops 7 bases, leaving 23 bases in between. The method behind the library was multiplex PCR. Reads for this sample came from an Illumina HiSeq 2500. TCRbeta libraries were constructed through three rounds of nested PCR with primers (Table S4) according to protocols modified from ARM-PCR. PCR products of 200-500 bp were gel-excised and purified with the QIAquick gel extraction kit before sequencing. The authors processed their data as follows. Trimmomatic was used to clean the reads, FLASH was used to merge the reads into complete CDR3 sequences, and MiTCR was used to assign the reads to V(D)J germline segments. Clonal diversity was calculated as the inverse Simpson's index using VDJtools. Productive reads were defined as in-frame sequences without a premature stop codon. In TCRdb, the public reads were trimmed at Q25 with fastp and aligned with MiXCR, with productive beta chains retained. Identical CDR3 proteins give one entry, which carries the most common genes and DNA. These V and J calls are TCRdb output, not the study's own analysis. The sample table shows approximately 110,000 distinct CDR3 sequences, and 62% are seen once. The ten most abundant clones make up 15% to 20% of the sample.

To note about this clonotype: What antigen it recognizes has not been identified. A read error may be the cause here, since a much bigger clone is one base away.

The sample taken for sequencing was distant non-tumor lung tissue. This TCR came from a man in his sixties with non-small cell lung cancer. Here the chain combines TRBV20-1 and TRBJ2-7; TRBD2 is a weak D gene call, 5 bases matching. In nucleotides, the sequence is TGCAGTGTTCCCCCGGACTCCAGGAGATGGGAGCAGTACTTC. The translation is CSVPPDSRRWEQYF.